A selection of T cell receptor beta chains follows, all from one sample in a study of blood T cell repertoires in COVID-19. TCRdb keeps only in-frame clones here, not all; method: immunoSEQ multiplex PCR. The table includes 35,000 to 45,000 clones, about 70% detected once. Source material: peripheral blood. Receptors originate from a man in his 70s with active or convalescent COVID-19. Both conserved end residues are part of each CDR3. The order of the fields is D gene, V gene, clone size, J gene, CDR3 DNA, CDR3 protein. D genes are given only for firm matches. The size field is filled for only some rows; it gives once, few, many or a size class.

-,TRBV9,-,TRBJ1-5,TGTGCCAGCAGCGTTGACCGGGATCAGCCCCAGCATTTT,CASSVDRDQPQHF
-,TRBV28,once,TRBJ1-1,TGTGCCAGCAGTTTAAACACAGATGAAGGAGCTTTCTTT,CASSLNTDEGAFF
-,TRBV5-1,-,TRBJ1-4,TGCGCCAGCAGCCTGGGGAGGATTAATGAAAAACTGTTTTTT,CASSLGRINEKLFF
TRBD1,TRBV2,-,TRBJ2-7,TGTGCCAGCAGTGGGGAGGCAGGGGGCTTGTACGAGCAGTACTTC,CASSGEAGGLYEQYF
-,TRBV3-1/TRBV3-2,-,TRBJ2-3,TGTGCCAGCAGCCAGGTTGGAGGGGGCGCGATAGATACGCAGTATTTT,CASSQVGGGAIDTQYF
-,TRBV2,-,TRBJ1-2,TGTGCCAGCAGTGAGGGGCCCCACAACTATGGCTACACCTTC,CASSEGPHNYGYTF
TRBD1,TRBV28,once,TRBJ1-3,TGTGCCAGCAGCTCACAGGGGGACTGGAACACCATATATTTT,CASSSQGDWNTIYF
TRBD2,TRBV7-9,few,TRBJ2-7,TGTGCCAGCAGCCCCGGCGGGGGATACGAGCAGTACTTC,CASSPGGGYEQYF
-,TRBV2,-,TRBJ1-1,TGTGCCAGCAGTGAATCCGGGACAGAAGCTTTCTTT,CASSESGTEAFF
-,TRBV5-4,-,TRBJ2-5,TGTGCCAGCGGGCGTTTTCAGGAGACCCAGTACTTC,CASGRFQETQYF
-,TRBV24-1,-,TRBJ1-2,TGTGCCACCAGTGATGGACGGACGGGACACAGCTATGGCTACACCTTC,CATSDGRTGHSYGYTF
-,TRBV28,-,TRBJ1-1,TGTGCCAGCAGCCTATTGGACAGCCAAGACGAAGCTTTCTTT,CASSLLDSQDEAFF
-,TRBV18,once,TRBJ2-7,TGTGCCAGCTCACCAGCTAGAGGATACGAGCAGTACTTC,CASSPARGYEQYF
-,TRBV7-2,-,TRBJ1-2,TGTGCCAGCAGCTTAGTCGGAGTTAACTATGGCTACACCTTC,CASSLVGVNYGYTF
-,TRBV7-9,-,TRBJ1-2,TGTGCCAGCAGCTTAGTAGGACAGCCTTTACTTCACTTC,CASSLVGQPLLHF
-,TRBV28,-,TRBJ2-2,TGTGCCAGCGCAGGGATCAACACCGGGGAGCTGTTTTTT,CASAGINTGELFF
-,TRBV5-1,few,TRBJ1-6,TGCGCCAGCAGCTTGGCCGGGTCCTATAATTCACCCCTCCACTTT,CASSLAGSYNSPLHF
-,TRBV2,-,TRBJ1-6,TGTGCCAGCACGGGGGGCGCGGGTTATAATTCACCCCTCCACTTT,CASTGGAGYNSPLHF
-,TRBV18,-,TRBJ1-1,TGTGCCAGCTCACCGGTTAGGCGTGGGGGGGAAGCTTTCTTT,CASSPVRRGGEAFF
TRBD1,TRBV12-5,-,TRBJ1-5,TGTGCTAGTGCCTTAACAGGGGCCCGCAATCAGCCCCAGCATTTT,CASALTGARNQPQHF
TRBD2,TRBV5-4,-,TRBJ2-2,TGTGCCAGCAGCTCCACAACTAGCGGGGGGGCCGGGGAGCTGTTTTTT,CASSSTTSGGAGELFF
-,TRBV14,-,TRBJ2-3,TGTGCCAGCAGCCAATCGGTAATGGCGGGGAGGAATACAGATACGCAGTATTTT,CASSQSVMAGRNTDTQYF
-,TRBV29-1,few,TRBJ1-5,TGCAGCGTCGGGGGGGGCAATCAGCCCCAGCATTTT,CSVGGGNQPQHF
-,TRBV28,-,TRBJ1-6,TGTGCCAGCAGTTTGGGCTCTGGAAATTCACCCCTCCACTTT,CASSLGSGNSPLHF
-,TRBV5-6,-,TRBJ1-1,TGTGCCAGCACCTGGAACACTGAAGCTTTCTTT,CASTWNTEAFF
-,TRBV28,medium-sized,TRBJ1-3,TGTGCCAGCAGTTTTTCAGGGCGAAACACCATATATTTT,CASSFSGRNTIYF
TRBD2,TRBV6-1,-,TRBJ2-1,TGTGCCAGCAGTGAAGTAGCGGGGATGAATGAGCAGTTCTTC,CASSEVAGMNEQFF
-,TRBV3-1/TRBV3-2,-,TRBJ1-6,TGTGCCAGCAGCCAAGGTCTCGTTAACAATAATAATTCACCCCTCCACTTT,CASSQGLVNNNNSPLHF
-,TRBV3-1/TRBV3-2,-,TRBJ1-1,TGTGCCAGCAGCCAATTCAACAGGGACGCTGAAGCTTTCTTT,CASSQFNRDAEAFF
-,TRBV19,-,TRBJ1-5,TGTGCCAGTAGTATAGAGGAGGATCAGCCCCAGCATTTT,CASSIEEDQPQHF
TRBD1,TRBV5-1,-,TRBJ2-2,TGCGCCAGCAGCTCGGGACAGCCCAACACCGGGGAGCTGTTTTTT,CASSSGQPNTGELFF
-,TRBV5-1,many,TRBJ1-6,TGCGCCAGCAGTCGGGCAGGGGAGAATTCACCCCTCCACTTT,CASSRAGENSPLHF
-,TRBV6-5,-,TRBJ1-2,TGTGCCAGCAGTTACTCCGGGGAGGGCTATGGCTACACCTTC,CASSYSGEGYGYTF
-,TRBV7-8,-,TRBJ2-7,TGTGCCCAGGGCTACGAGCAGTACTTC,CAQGYEQYF
TRBD1,TRBV20-1,few,TRBJ1-4,TGCAGTGCTAGTCCCGGGACAGGGGGCTCAGATGAAAAACTGTTTTTT,CSASPGTGGSDEKLFF
TRBD2,TRBV7-6,-,TRBJ2-1,TGTGCCAGCAGCTTAGCGAACCTAGCGGGGTACAATGAGCAGTTCTTC,CASSLANLAGYNEQFF
-,TRBV6-5,few,TRBJ1-2,TGTGCCAGCAGTTACTCGGGACTGGGGGGCTATGGCTACACCTTC,CASSYSGLGGYGYTF
-,TRBV27,-,TRBJ1-6,TGTGCCAGCAGGATCAGGACAGTAGGGAATTCACCCCTCCACTTT,CASRIRTVGNSPLHF
TRBD2,TRBV7-6,-,TRBJ2-2,TGTGCCAGCAGCTCCCGACTAGCGGGGGGGCCCGGGGAGCTGTTTTTT,CASSSRLAGGPGELFF
-,TRBV3-1/TRBV3-2,-,TRBJ2-1,TGTGCCAGCAGCCAGGGGCTGCCGTACTCCTACAATGAGCAGTTCTTC,CASSQGLPYSYNEQFF
-,TRBV5-6,few,TRBJ2-5,TGTGCCAGCAGCTCCTTGGTGCGGGGAAACAAAGAGACCCAGTACTTC,CASSSLVRGNKETQYF
-,TRBV5-3,-,TRBJ1-2,TGTGCCAGAAGCTTCGGACCCCAGGGGAGAGGCTACACCTTC,CARSFGPQGRGYTF